This T cell receptor (beta chain) appears in the sequencing data of a study of T cells in Graves' hyperthyroidism and ophthalmopathy. General study results and limits: Most thyroid clonotypes expanded above 0.001 were also detected in blood.

V dropped 10 bases and J dropped 5; count of bases not matched to a gene: 6. There are 12 residues in the CDR3. Germline V gene data show CDR1 as SNHLY and CDR2 as FYNNEI. Diagnosis relied on clinical symptoms, serum thyroxine and TRAb, thyroid ultrasound and orbital computed tomography. Amplification yielded TCR beta CDR3 regions, with RNA transcripts as the source. The TCR CDR3 first-round RT-PCR relied on the HTBI primer set. TCRdb fed the multiplex PCR reads into MiXCR, producing one record per CDR3 protein. The sample carries hundreds of thousands of distinct CDR3 sequences, approximately 15% recorded once. This clonotype was seen many times. Antigen: not known.

The clonotype comes from a woman aged 18-30 years with Graves' hyperthyroidism that later progressed to Graves' ophthalmopathy. V and J are TRBV2 and TRBJ2-5; 8 positions match TRBD1. Specimen: blood. In DNA, the CDR3 is TGTGCCACCTGGACAGGGAGCGAGACCCAGTACTTC. This translates into CATWTGSETQYF.